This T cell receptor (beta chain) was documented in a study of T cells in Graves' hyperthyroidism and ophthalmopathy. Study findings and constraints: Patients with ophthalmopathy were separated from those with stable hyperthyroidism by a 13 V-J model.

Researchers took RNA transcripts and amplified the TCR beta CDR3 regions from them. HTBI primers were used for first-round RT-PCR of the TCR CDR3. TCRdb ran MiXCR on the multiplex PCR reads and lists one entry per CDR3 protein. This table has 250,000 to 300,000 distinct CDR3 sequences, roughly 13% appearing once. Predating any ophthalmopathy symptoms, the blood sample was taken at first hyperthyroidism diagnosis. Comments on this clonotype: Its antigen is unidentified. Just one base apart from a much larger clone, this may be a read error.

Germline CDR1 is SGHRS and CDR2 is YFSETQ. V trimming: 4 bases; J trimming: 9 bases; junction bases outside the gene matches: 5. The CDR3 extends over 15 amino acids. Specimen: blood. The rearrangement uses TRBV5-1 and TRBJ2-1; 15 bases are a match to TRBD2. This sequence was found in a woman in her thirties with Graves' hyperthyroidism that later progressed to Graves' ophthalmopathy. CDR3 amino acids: CASSHGLAGGSEQFF. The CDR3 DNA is TGCGCCAGCAGCCACGGACTAGCGGGAGGGAGTGAGCAGTTCTTC.